This T cell receptor (beta chain) appears in the sequencing data of a study of OX40 agonist ivuxolimab in advanced cancers. About the study: The study treated patients with ivuxolimab, an agonistic anti-OX40 (CD134) antibody. Those treated in dose escalation had hepatocellular carcinoma, melanoma, renal cell cancer or head and neck cancer. Broader study findings: Mean expanded clone counts were higher in CD8+ than CD4+ T cells. No determination was made of the antigen specificity of the expanded peripheral T cells.

Assay used: immunoSEQ multiplex PCR; TCRdb lists only in-frame clones, some missing. The table records tens of thousands of clones, about 86% of them present only once. Points on this clone: The antigen is undetermined.

The V gene's germline CDR1 is KGHSH and CDR2 LQKENI. The CDR3 contains 18 residues. The trim removed 4 bases at V and 4 bases at J, leaving 14 bases unmatched. V usage is TRBV18 and J usage is TRBJ2-3; 10 bases are a match to TRBD2. The sample consisted of CD4+ or CD8+ T cells sorted from blood, taken in a trial of the OX40 agonist ivuxolimab. The TCR comes from an adult with an advanced solid tumor such as melanoma, head and neck, liver or kidney cancer. CDR3: CASSLRTSGPSGADTQYF. The CDR3, as DNA: TGTGCCAGCTCACTACGGACTAGCGGACCCTCCGGCGCAGATACGCAGTATTTT.